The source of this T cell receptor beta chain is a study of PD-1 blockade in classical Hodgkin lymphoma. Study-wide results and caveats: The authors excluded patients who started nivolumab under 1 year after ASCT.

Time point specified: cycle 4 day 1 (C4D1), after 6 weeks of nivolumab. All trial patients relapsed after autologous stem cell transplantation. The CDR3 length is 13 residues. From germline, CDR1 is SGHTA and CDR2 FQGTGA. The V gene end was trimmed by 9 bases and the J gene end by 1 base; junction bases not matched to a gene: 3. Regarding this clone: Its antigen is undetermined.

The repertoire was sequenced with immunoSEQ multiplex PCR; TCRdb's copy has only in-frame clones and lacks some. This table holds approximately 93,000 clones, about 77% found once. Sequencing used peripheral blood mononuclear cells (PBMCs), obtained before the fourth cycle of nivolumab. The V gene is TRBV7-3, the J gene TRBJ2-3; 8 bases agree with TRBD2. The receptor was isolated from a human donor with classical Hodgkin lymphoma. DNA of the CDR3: TGTGCCAGTTCAGCGGGGGGCACAGATACGCAGTATTTT. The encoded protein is CASSAGGTDTQYF.